This T cell receptor beta chain was sequenced during a study of regulatory T cells in long-lasting Graves disease. Study results and limitations: TCR diversity was lower in persistent than newly diagnosed Graves' disease. Accuracy could have been hurt by small sample size.

This clonotype was detected many times. The antigen is unknown. The authors built TCR beta libraries using iRepertoire HTBI primers and Arm-PCR of CDR3 regions. TCRdb processed the multiplex PCR reads anew with MiXCR; each CDR3 protein has one entry. This table has more than 300,000 distinct CDR3 sequences, about 18% appearing once. CDR3 length: 14 amino acids. The V and J ends lost 6 bases and 0 bases respectively, with 8 bases between them. This sample's time point: persistent/refractory GD, antithyroid drugs over 5 years with positive TRAb. RNA from PBMCs was the source of the TCR library. The sequencing used peripheral blood mononuclear cells (PBMCs), collected when the disease was refractory, from a patient treated with antithyroid drugs. The source of this sequence is a female donor with Graves disease. The chain uses TRBV12-3 or TRBV12-4 and TRBJ1-4; D is undetermined. The CDR3 sequence is CASRSPATNEKLFF. The DNA for the CDR3 is TGTGCCAGCAGGTCCCCTGCAACTAATGAAAAACTGTTTTTT.